This entry lists 20 T cell receptor beta chains sequenced from one sample in a study of CD8+ T cells in alopecia areata. The treatment denotes: oral pan-JAK inhibitor, 5-10 mg twice daily. The authors extracted RNA and reverse transcribed it into cDNA as the sequencing template. Generated by immunoSEQ multiplex PCR, the TCRdb table keeps only in-frame clones and is missing some. The repertoire includes 140,000 to 150,000 clones, less than 70% of them detected once, and about 16% sits in the top ten. This specimen consisted of CD8+ T cells sorted from blood, obtained at week 4, from a patient treated with tofacitinib. Receptors originate from a human donor with alopecia areata.

The V gene is TRBV10-3, the J gene TRBJ2-7; TRBD1 might be the D (6 bases). Germline V CDR1 and CDR2: ENHRY, SYGVKD. This CDR3 has 12 residues. With 6 bases removed from V and 6 bases from J, the gap between germline ends came to 12 bases. This CDR3 is CAIRDSPTEQYF. Here the CDR3 DNA reads TGTGCCATCAGGGACAGCCCGACCGAGCAGTACTTC.

The rearrangement links TRBV9 to TRBJ2-7; TRBD2 might be the D (5 bases). This CDR3 has 13 amino acids. The V end lost 2 bases, the J end lost 6 bases, and 12 bases lay between the germline ends. Germline V gives CDR1 SGDLS, CDR2 YYNGEE. Here the CDR3 reads CASSVGGSGEQYF. CDR3 bases: TGTGCCAGCAGCGTCGGAGGCTCGGGCGAGCAGTACTTC.

V is TRBV6-5 and J is TRBJ2-5; the D is unclear. The CDR3 consists of 13 residues. Germline V CDR1 and CDR2: MNHEY, SVGAGI. V was trimmed by 6 bases and J by 5 bases, leaving 13 bases between them. DNA of the CDR3: TGTGCCAGCAGGCGAGGATTCTTGGAGACCCAGTACTTC. Translated: CASRRGFLETQYF.

V gene TRBV5-6 combines with J gene TRBJ2-7, with D unresolved. Deletions cut 0 bases from V and 3 bases from J, with 13 bases between. The CDR3 sequence is 15 residues long. Germline V gives CDR1 SGHDT, CDR2 YYEEEE. Here the CDR3 DNA reads TGTGCCAGCAGCTTGGGTGGCAGGAACTTCTACGAGCAGTACTTC. It encodes CASSLGGRNFYEQYF.

This clone appeared many times. The V call is TRBV11-2, the J call TRBJ2-1; no reliable D call. Germline V gene lookup returns CDR1 SGHAT and CDR2 FQNNGV. CDR3 length: 12 amino acids. Trimming pared 5 bases from V and 10 bases from J, leaving 12 bases between. DNA of the CDR3: TGTGCCAGCAGCCAGGCAGGACCCGAGCAGTTCTTC. This codes for CASSQAGPEQFF.

This chain joins TRBV6-5 and TRBJ2-1, with 8 bases that match TRBD1. The germline V gene encodes CDR1 MNHEY and CDR2 SVGAGI. The CDR3 is 13 residues long. V trimming: 8 bases; J trimming: 6 bases; junction bases outside the gene matches: 6. CDR3 loop: CASSHDRGNEQFF. DNA of the CDR3: TGTGCCAGCTCTCACGACAGGGGCAATGAGCAGTTCTTC.

The CDR3 region has the DNA TGTGCCACCAGGATCGGACAGGGGGCAGGGGATAACTACACCTTC. It yields the protein CATRIGQGAGDNYTF. The V call is TRBV15, the J call TRBJ1-2; 11 bases match TRBD1. The CDR3 runs to 15 residues. Germline CDR1 reads LNHNV; CDR2 reads YYDKDF (reference sequence). The V gene end was trimmed by 6 bases and the J gene end by 10 bases; junction bases not matched to a gene: 13.

The rearrangement links TRBV9 to TRBJ1-5; D is ambiguous. V was clipped by 3 bases and J by 4 bases, with 14 bases between them. Germline V gene lookup returns CDR1 SGDLS and CDR2 YYNGEE. CDR3 length: 15 residues. The CDR3 nucleotides read TGTGCCAGCAGCGCCGGCGCTGTAGGGAATCAGCCCCAGCATTTT. Amino acids: CASSAGAVGNQPQHF.

In nucleotides, the CDR3 is TGTGCCACCAGCATGGGGGAGTATTACGAGCAGTACTTC. As protein: CATSMGEYYEQYF. The rearrangement joins TRBV15 to TRBJ2-7; D is perhaps TRBD1 or TRBD2 (5 bases each). V was shortened by 4 bases and J by 4 bases, with 11 bases between the two germline ends. There are 13 residues in the CDR3. The V gene's germline CDR1 is LNHNV and CDR2 YYDKDF (reference sequence).

The chain is built from TRBV15 and TRBJ2-7, with TRBD1 as a possible D gene (6 bases). Trimming removed 5 bases from V and 0 bases from J, with 11 bases in between. There are 14 residues in the CDR3. Germline V gene sequence: CDR1 LNHNV, CDR2 YYDKDF (reference sequence). The CDR3 loop is CATSGTGSSYEQYF. The CDR3 region has the DNA TGTGCCACCAGCGGAACAGGGAGCTCCTACGAGCAGTACTTC.

The chain carries TRBV7-9 and TRBJ2-4; the match to TRBD1 covers 8 bases. Germline V CDR1 and CDR2: SEHNR, FQNEAQ (reference sequence). This CDR3 is 11 amino acids long. The junction had 2 bases not matched to a gene; V was cut back by 4 bases and J by 12 bases. The CDR3 loop reads CASSWTGSQYF. CDR3 nucleotide sequence: TGTGCCAGCAGCTGGACAGGGAGTCAGTACTTC.

CDR3 coding DNA: TGTGCCACCAGCAGGCCCCAGGGGCCACGCACAGATACGCAGTATTTT. Translating gives CATSRPQGPRTDTQYF. J is TRBJ2-3 and V is TRBV15, with D possibly TRBD1 on 6 matching bases. This CDR3 comprises 16 residues. Trimming took off 3 bases at V and 1 base at J, with 14 bases between the two ends. CDR1 and CDR2 from the germline V gene are LNHNV and YYDKDF (reference sequence).

This clone was seen more than once but under ten times. Other DNA variants within this sample encode the same CDR3. This chain links TRBV5-1 with TRBJ2-5; the match to TRBD1 covers 8 bases. This CDR3 contains 14 residues. Germline V gene sequence: CDR1 SGHRS, CDR2 YFSETQ. V shed 0 bases and J 4 bases; nucleotides not matched to a gene: 2. This chain's CDR3 is CASSLGQGIETQYF. The CDR3 bases are TGCGCCAGCAGCTTGGGACAGGGGATAGAGACCCAGTACTTC.

The chain uses TRBV27 and TRBJ1-2; 10 bases are shared with TRBD1. Germline assignment: CDR1 MNHEY and CDR2 SMNVEV (reference sequence). The CDR3 runs 12 residues. The J segment lost 6 bases and the V segment lost 8 bases, leaving 3 bases of the junction unmatched. The CDR3 region is CASGQGVNGYTF. The CDR3 DNA follows: TGTGCCAGCGGACAGGGGGTAAATGGCTACACCTTC.

The chain uses TRBV9 and TRBJ2-1, with 9 bases matching TRBD1. With V trimmed by 3 bases and J by 6 bases, 4 bases remained unmatched. This CDR3 spans 14 amino acids. The germline gives CDR1 SGDLS, CDR2 YYNGEE. As DNA, the CDR3 is TGTGCCAGCAGCGAGGACAGGGGTCGCAATGAGCAGTTCTTC. Translating it yields CASSEDRGRNEQFF.

This chain uses TRBV7-3 with TRBJ2-1; D is undetermined. Germline assignment: CDR1 SGHTA and CDR2 FQGTGA. Trimming cost V 10 bases and J 7 bases, with 11 bases left between them. The CDR3 contains 11 residues. DNA of the CDR3: TGTGCCACCCGATTTGGGAATGAGCAGTTCTTC. Its protein is CATRFGNEQFF.

The table lists this clone with a few counts. J is TRBJ1-2 and V is TRBV6-4; 8 bases match TRBD1. The CDR3 extends over 14 amino acids. The germline CDR1 and CDR2 sequences are MRHNA and SNTAGT. With 4 bases clipped from V and 7 bases from J, the junction kept 8 bases outside the gene matches. The CDR3 loop is CASSGRTGKGGYTF. The CDR3 nucleotides are TGTGCCAGCAGTGGAAGGACAGGGAAGGGTGGCTACACCTTC.

The chain joins TRBV29-1 to TRBJ1-2; no firm D call. CDR3 size: 12 residues. Trimming cost V 4 bases and J 8 bases, with 14 bases left between them. The germline gives CDR1 SQVTM, CDR2 ANQGSEA. As DNA, the CDR3 is TGCAGCGTTGGGCAGAACCCTAGGGGCTACACCTTC. This sequence encodes CSVGQNPRGYTF. Combining the CDR3 with reference TRBV29-1 and TRBJ1-2 gives the whole variable domain SAVISQKPSRDICQRGTSLTIQCQVDSQVTMMFWYRQQPGQSLTLIATANQGSEATYESGFVIDKFPISRPNLTFSTLTVSNMSPEDSSIYLCSVGQNPRGYTFGSGTRLTVV.

This clone came up once. This chain connects TRBV27 to TRBJ2-1; TRBD2 is a possible D gene (6 bases). CDR3 length: 13 amino acids. V was pared by 5 bases and J by 15 bases, with 20 bases between. Germline loops: CDR1 MNHEY, CDR2 SMNVEV (reference sequence). CDR3 protein: CASSPRPIEGGFF. CDR3 nucleotides: TGTGCCAGCAGTCCGAGACCCATCGAGGGAGGGTTCTTC.

In this sample, this clone turned up once. The genes are TRBV15 and TRBJ1-2; weak D call: TRBD1 (5 bases). Trimming left V 0 bases short and J 5 bases short, with 16 bases between. Germline-derived CDR1 and CDR2 are LNHNV and YYDKDF (reference sequence). CDR3 length: 16 residues. CDR3 nucleotide sequence: TGTGCCACCAGCAGAGATTGGGGGGTCGAGTGGTATGGCTACACCTTC. Protein sequence: CATSRDWGVEWYGYTF.